This T cell receptor (beta chain) is from a study of blood T cell repertoires in COVID-19. Study context: Samples taken during acute and convalescent COVID-19 were collected in the United States, Italy and Spain. Sample material is recorded as cDNA or gDNA derived from T cells, B-cell-depleted T cells, or PBMCs.

Original processing methods: Counts of nucleated cells, estimated from reference gene primer amplification, were obtained. Some clones are missing from TCRdb's copy, which holds only in-frame ones; the method was immunoSEQ multiplex PCR. V and J calls and clone size are copied from that table; D and trimming were computed from the DNA. This table has about 81,000 clones, around nine tenths appearing once. The CDR3 consists of 14 residues. Germline values: CDR1 LNHDA, CDR2 SQIVND (reference sequence). Trimming pared 3 bases from V and 0 bases from J, leaving 9 bases between. The sequenced sample was peripheral blood. The TCR was taken from a woman of 80 years or more with acute or convalescent COVID-19. The rearrangement links TRBV19 to TRBJ2-7; the D gene is possibly TRBD2 (5 bases). The CDR3 spells CASSMRADSYEQYF. As DNA, the CDR3 is TGTGCCAGTAGTATGCGGGCAGACTCCTACGAGCAGTACTTC.